These T cell receptor beta chains were read from a single sample in a study of breast tumors, draining lymph nodes, adjacent tissues. A single record per CDR3 protein comes from TCRdb applying MiXCR to the multiplex PCR reads. The sample includes some 140,000 distinct CDR3 sequences, around 20% seen only once; the top ten take roughly 2.7%. The sample was axillary lymph node tissue. The source is a female donor with breast cancer. Some clones in this sample may be carry-over from other donors' samples. The CDR3 runs from the conserved cysteine through the conserved F or W. The order of the fields is V gene, D gene, J gene, CDR3 protein. The D gene is left open where the match is weak.

V: TRBV20-1
D: NA
J: TRBJ2-5
CDR3: CSASSGVQETQYF

V: TRBV6-6
D: NA
J: TRBJ2-7
CDR3: CASRRTADSYEQYF

V: TRBV6-2/TRBV6-3
D: NA
J: TRBJ2-7
CDR3: CASSYSGTWRGREQYF

V: TRBV28
D: NA
J: TRBJ1-2
CDR3: CASSPTRVGYGYTF

V: TRBV10-2
D: TRBD1
J: TRBJ2-2
CDR3: CASSKPQGDVYGGELFF

V: TRBV6-5
D: NA
J: TRBJ2-7
CDR3: CASSYSGGGSDEQYF

V: TRBV6-2/TRBV6-3
D: NA
J: TRBJ1-2
CDR3: CASRLGGRAGYTF

V: TRBV25-1
D: NA
J: TRBJ1-6
CDR3: CASSPRAGDWNSPLHF

V: TRBV11-3
D: TRBD2
J: TRBJ2-1
CDR3: CASSLLGLAGNEQFF

V: TRBV12-3/TRBV12-4
D: TRBD2
J: TRBJ2-1
CDR3: CASSLAAGGPSEQFF

V: TRBV20-1
D: TRBD2
J: TRBJ2-5
CDR3: CSARDFSGAGQETQYF

V: TRBV5-6
D: NA
J: TRBJ2-7
CDR3: CASSLEGLTYEQYF

V: TRBV6-5
D: NA
J: TRBJ2-2
CDR3: CASSQGRTGELFF

V: TRBV12-3/TRBV12-4
D: TRBD1
J: TRBJ2-3
CDR3: CASSLGAPTGGSSTDTQYF

V: TRBV7-9
D: NA
J: TRBJ2-2
CDR3: CASSLREQNTGELFF

V: TRBV28
D: TRBD1
J: TRBJ2-3
CDR3: CASLPPGQGLDTQYF

V: TRBV5-1
D: TRBD2
J: TRBJ2-7
CDR3: CASSFDPGTSVYEQYF

V: TRBV19
D: TRBD1
J: TRBJ1-5
CDR3: CASSTGQALNQPQHF

V: TRBV19
D: NA
J: TRBJ2-2
CDR3: CASSISRGGELFF

V: TRBV28
D: NA
J: TRBJ2-5
CDR3: CASSFGGYRETQYF

V: TRBV5-4
D: NA
J: TRBJ2-5
CDR3: CASSLPAEAPETQYF

V: TRBV30
D: NA
J: TRBJ1-4
CDR3: CAWTPSRAANEKLFF

V: TRBV29-1
D: TRBD1
J: TRBJ2-7
CDR3: CSVEGTGGREQYF

V: TRBV5-4
D: NA
J: TRBJ2-3
CDR3: CASSLGTGRADTQYF

V: TRBV13
D: NA
J: TRBJ2-3
CDR3: CASRDTSSSTDTQYF

V: TRBV7-2
D: NA
J: TRBJ2-7
CDR3: CASSLATDYEQYF

V: TRBV5-4
D: NA
J: TRBJ1-6
CDR3: CASSYDSSSYNSPLHF

V: TRBV6-5
D: NA
J: TRBJ1-2
CDR3: CASGRLLDRYPNYGYTF

V: TRBV5-5
D: NA
J: TRBJ2-7
CDR3: CASSLRDLYEQYF

V: TRBV19
D: NA
J: TRBJ2-1
CDR3: CASSSLGGSYDEQFF

V: TRBV27
D: TRBD1
J: TRBJ1-6
CDR3: CASSCTTGVYNSPLHF

V: TRBV30
D: TRBD1
J: TRBJ1-5
CDR3: CAWSASTGVGNQPQHF

V: TRBV7-8
D: NA
J: TRBJ2-5
CDR3: CASSYSGGRETQYF

V: TRBV7-8
D: NA
J: TRBJ2-5
CDR3: CASSLVFGETQYF

V: TRBV5-4
D: TRBD2
J: TRBJ2-3
CDR3: CASSSYGTSGRDTQYF

V: TRBV20-1
D: NA
J: TRBJ1-5
CDR3: CSAGRPDQPQHF

V: TRBV28
D: NA
J: TRBJ2-7
CDR3: CASSFSRSHEQYF

V: TRBV5-4
D: TRBD2
J: TRBJ2-3
CDR3: CASSLLAGGNTQYF

V: TRBV12-5
D: TRBD1
J: TRBJ2-7
CDR3: CASGLVSGGEQYF

V: TRBV5-1
D: TRBD2
J: TRBJ2-7
CDR3: CASSPAGLARNEQYF

V: TRBV27
D: TRBD2
J: TRBJ2-1
CDR3: CASSSSGTIYNGQFF

V: TRBV5-5
D: TRBD1
J: TRBJ2-7
CDR3: CASSLLAGGVYEQYF

V: TRBV24-1
D: TRBD2
J: TRBJ2-3
CDR3: CATSGLAGLYF

V: TRBV19
D: NA
J: TRBJ2-3
CDR3: CASSITWSTDTQYF

V: TRBV5-1
D: TRBD1
J: TRBJ2-1
CDR3: CASSLVPTGGNEQFF

V: TRBV3-1
D: TRBD2
J: TRBJ2-1
CDR3: CASSQEGTISYNEQFF